This T cell receptor (beta chain) is drawn from a study of CD8 T cells in ankylosing spondylitis. The study, taken as a whole, reports: Within ankylosing spondylitis blood, a TCR beta motif made up of eight or nine highly homologous variants appeared to be characteristic. Reports say disease-linked clones showed up significantly more in matched ankylosing spondylitis synovial fluid.

V shed 3 bases and J shed 5 bases, with 11 bases lying between them. The length of the CDR3 is 14 residues. Looked up from germline, CDR1 is ENHRY and CDR2 is SYGVKD. TCRdb reprocessed the 5' RACE reads via MiXCR and lists one record per CDR3 protein. The sample includes about 310,000 distinct CDR3 sequences, about 20% seen only once; the top ten take 3% to 4%. Details on this clonotype: The target antigen is unknown.

This TCR was sampled from a female donor with ankylosing spondylitis or in good health (not recorded which). The chain links TRBV10-3 to TRBJ2-1, with D perhaps matching TRBD2 (5 bases). The sample consisted of blood, either unsorted or a sorted T cell fraction (not recorded which). The CDR3 region is CAISDSGTNNEQFF. Here the CDR3 DNA reads TGTGCCATCAGTGATTCGGGAACGAACAATGAGCAGTTCTTC.